A single sample is the source of the 8 T cell receptor beta chains below, sequenced in a study of T cell responses to AZD1222 COVID-19 vaccine. Only in-frame clones appear in the TCRdb table, and some are missing; sequencing was by immunoSEQ multiplex PCR. The repertoire holds around 76,000 clones, with 70% to 90% as singletons. Sequencing was performed on peripheral blood, taken on day 0 of AZD1222 vaccination. The receptors come from an adult in good health.

This chain connects TRBV7-2 to TRBJ1-2, with 7 nucleotides matching TRBD1. Trimming removed 5 bases from V and 4 bases from J; junction bases left unmatched: 7. Germline CDR1 reads SGHTA; CDR2 reads FQGNSA. The CDR3 length is 14 residues. This CDR3 is CASSIGTAGYGYTF. For the CDR3, the DNA is TGTGCCAGCAGCATTGGGACAGCCGGCTATGGCTACACCTTC.

V gene TRBV7-2 combines with J gene TRBJ1-3, with no clear D. The V gene lost 2 bases and the J gene lost 0 bases, with 5 bases spanning the gap. There are 14 residues in the CDR3. Per germline, CDR1 SGHTA and CDR2 FQGNSA. CDR3 residues: CASSLMFSGNTIYF. Written as DNA, the CDR3 is TGTGCCAGCAGCTTAATGTTCTCTGGAAACACCATATATTTT.

J is TRBJ2-1 and V is TRBV28, with 8 bases fitting TRBD1. With V trimmed by 4 bases and J by 7 bases, 3 bases remained unmatched. Per germline, CDR1 MDHEN and CDR2 SYDVKM. This CDR3 comprises 13 residues. DNA for the CDR3: TGTGCCAGCAGTTCGACAGGGGTGAATGAGCAGTTCTTC. This encodes CASSSTGVNEQFF.

The rearrangement links TRBV11-2 to TRBJ2-5; 7 bases match TRBD1. Trimming removed 4 bases from V and 4 bases from J; junction bases left unmatched: 15. This CDR3 comprises 17 residues. The germline CDR1 and CDR2 sequences are SGHAT and FQNNGV. CDR3 sequence reads: CASSSTTQTGWLETQYF. DNA of the CDR3: TGTGCCAGCAGCTCCACGACTCAGACAGGGTGGTTAGAGACCCAGTACTTC.

J is TRBJ1-6 and V is TRBV6-2 or TRBV6-3; TRBD1 aligns across 9 bases. The germline CDR1 and CDR2 sequences are MNHEY and SVGEGT. This CDR3 contains 15 residues. After removal of 4 bases from V and 9 bases from J, the junction contained 7 bases not matched to a gene. CDR3 protein: CASSFLQGAFSPLHF. Here the CDR3 DNA reads TGTGCCAGCAGTTTCCTACAGGGGGCTTTTTCACCCCTCCACTTT.

This clone was counted once. The chain couples TRBV5-1 to TRBJ2-3; tentatively, D is TRBD1 (6 bases). The CDR3 sequence is 15 residues long. Per the germline V gene, CDR1 is SGHRS and CDR2 is YFSETQ. V lost 4 bases and J lost 2, with 14 bases in between. The CDR3 spells CASSTEDRYTDTQYF. The DNA for the CDR3 is TGCGCCAGCAGCACGGAGGACAGATACACAGATACGCAGTATTTT.

This chain links TRBV6-6 with TRBJ2-1; possibly TRBD1 or TRBD2 for D (6 bases each). From germline, CDR1 is MNHNY and CDR2 SVGAGI (reference sequence). V was shortened by 8 bases and J by 5 bases, with 16 bases between the two germline ends. The CDR3 totals 14 residues. The chain's CDR3 is CASFPTGAHNEQFF. In nucleotides, the CDR3 is TGTGCCAGCTTCCCCACGGGGGCGCACAATGAGCAGTTCTTC.

The rearrangement links TRBV14 to TRBJ2-3; tentatively, D is TRBD2 (5 bases). The CDR3 totals 17 residues. V lost 0 bases and J 4 bases, leaving 17 bases between the germline ends. CDR1 and CDR2 from the germline V gene are SGHDN and FVKESK. The CDR3 region is CASSQDFQTTTPDTQYF. CDR3 DNA: TGTGCCAGCAGCCAAGATTTCCAGACTACAACTCCAGATACGCAGTATTTT.